Presented here are 20 T cell receptor beta chains from one specimen sequenced in a study of control samples from healthy donors and cancer patients. Sequencing was performed with immunoSEQ multiplex PCR; in TCRdb, only in-frame clones are kept and a portion is missing. The sample comprises some 30,000 clones, 90% to 95% of which are singletons, and 10% to 15% rests with the top ten. Sequencing was performed on PBMCs. Receptor source: a man aged 45-65 years with lung cancer.

V gene TRBV9 combines with J gene TRBJ1-5; D unclear. Trimming took 5 bases from V and 0 from J, leaving 9 bases between them. The CDR3 is made up of 14 amino acids. Germline V gives CDR1 SGDLS, CDR2 YYNGEE. The CDR3 DNA is TGTGCCAGCAGTACCGGTGATAGCAATCAGCCCCAGCATTTT. Translated, it gives CASSTGDSNQPQHF.

The chain uses TRBV7-9 and TRBJ1-1; TRBD1 is a possible D gene (6 bases). The CDR3 extends over 14 amino acids. Trimming shortened V by 1 base and J by 7 bases, and 13 bases separated the two germline ends. Germline V CDR1 and CDR2: SEHNR, FQNEAQ (reference sequence). The CDR3 bases are TGTGCCAGCAGCTTAGTAACCGACAGGAGTGAAGCTTTCTTT. It translates to CASSLVTDRSEAFF.

V gene TRBV29-1 combines with J gene TRBJ1-1, with D uncertain. This CDR3 comprises 11 residues. Germline V gives CDR1 SQVTM, CDR2 ANQGSEA. V shed 4 bases and J shed 3 bases, with 6 bases lying between them. CDR3 coding DNA: TGCAGCGTTGTAGGGTACACTGAAGCTTTCTTT. Residues: CSVVGYTEAFF.

The chain uses TRBV9 and TRBJ2-7; D uncertain. Germline CDR1 reads SGDLS; CDR2 reads YYNGEE. CDR3 length equals 16 residues. Trimming removed 4 bases at V and 0 bases at J, with 17 bases between. CDR3 DNA: TGTGCCAGCAGCCTCGGGTCATCAGCGTCCTCCTACGAGCAGTACTTC. Protein: CASSLGSSASSYEQYF.

This chain joins TRBV7-2 and TRBJ2-2; 7 nucleotides agree with TRBD2. The germline gives CDR1 SGHTA, CDR2 FQGNSA. J lost 4 bases, V lost 5 bases, and 10 bases had no gene match. The CDR3 runs to 16 residues. Written as DNA, the CDR3 is TGTGCCAGCAGCGTACTACTAGCGCAGGGCACCGGGGAGCTGTTTTTT. Translated: CASSVLLAQGTGELFF.

This clone was observed a handful of times. The gene calls are TRBV4-3 and TRBJ1-6; 7 nucleotides match TRBD1. This CDR3 region has 15 residues. V gave up 0 bases and J gave up 7 bases; unmatched junction bases: 3. Germline V gene data show CDR1 as LGHNA and CDR2 as YSLEER. The CDR3 region has the DNA TGCGCCAGCAGCCAAGAACTGGGACAGAATTCACCCCTCCACTTT. It codes for CASSQELGQNSPLHF.

V is TRBV7-9 and J is TRBJ1-1; maybe TRBD1 (5 bases). Germline CDR1 SEHNR, CDR2 FQNEAQ (reference sequence). The CDR3 length is 14 residues. Trimming pared 3 bases from V and 4 bases from J, leaving 12 bases between. Here the CDR3 DNA reads TGTGCCAGCAGCTTCTTTCAGGGTAGCACTGAAGCTTTCTTT. Translation: CASSFFQGSTEAFF.

This sequence joins TRBV14 and TRBJ1-4; TRBD1 is a possible D gene (5 bases). The CDR3 spans 12 residues. Trimming cost V 8 bases and J 7 bases, with 11 bases left between them. Germline lookup yields CDR1 SGHDN and CDR2 FVKESK. The CDR3 sequence is CASVGGGEKLFF. CDR3 DNA: TGTGCCAGCGTCGGGGGGGGTGAAAAACTGTTTTTT. The entire variable domain, with the rest obtained from reference TRBV14 and TRBJ1-4, is as follows: EAGVTQFPSHSVIEKGQTVTLRCDPISGHDNLYWYRRVMGKEIKFLLHFVKESKQDESGMPNNRFLAERTGGTYSTLKVQPAELEDSGVYFCASVGGGEKLFFGSGTQLSVL.

Only one count was recorded for this clone. J is TRBJ2-1 and V is TRBV9, with D maybe TRBD1 (5 bases). Per the germline V gene, CDR1 is SGDLS and CDR2 is YYNGEE. Between the trimmed V and J ends, which lost 0 bases and 6 bases, there was a span of 10 bases. CDR3 length: 14 residues. The CDR3 DNA follows: TGTGCCAGCAGCGTAGACGCAGGGCCCAATGAGCAGTTCTTC. Translation gives CASSVDAGPNEQFF.

This chain joins TRBV9 and TRBJ2-2; 7 bases fit TRBD1. This CDR3 has 14 amino acids. V gave up 4 bases and J gave up 3 bases; unmatched junction bases: 3. From germline, CDR1 is SGDLS and CDR2 YYNGEE. CDR3 protein: CASSSQGYTGELFF. DNA for the CDR3: TGTGCCAGCAGCTCACAGGGGTACACCGGGGAGCTGTTTTTT. Complete variable domain (other parts from reference TRBV9 and TRBJ2-2): DSGVTQTPKHLITATGQRVTLRCSPRSGDLSVYWYQQSLDQGLQFLIQYYNGEERAKGNILERFSAQQFPDLHSELNLSSLELGDSALYFCASSSQGYTGELFFGEGSRLTVL.

In DNA form, the CDR3 reads TGTGCCAGCAGCAAAGGTGGAAACGCCGATCACTCTGGGGCCAACGTCCTGACTTTC. Translated, it gives CASSKGGNADHSGANVLTF. The genes are TRBV21-1 and TRBJ2-6. TRBV21-1 is a documented pseudogene. The CDR3 consists of 19 residues.

The chain employs TRBV19 and TRBJ2-2; the D call may be TRBD1 or TRBD2 (6 bases each). Germline CDR1 LNHDA, CDR2 SQIVND (reference sequence). V was shortened by 8 bases and J by 6 bases, with 13 bases between the two germline ends. The CDR3 is made up of 13 amino acids. The CDR3 spells CASRRGVAGELFF. Here the CDR3 DNA reads TGTGCCAGTCGTAGGGGGGTAGCCGGGGAGCTGTTTTTT.

The CDR3 loop reads CASSVSQGKETQYF. CDR3 in DNA: TGTGCCAGCAGCGTATCCCAGGGTAAAGAGACCCAGTACTTC. J is TRBJ2-5 and V is TRBV9, with a weak D call TRBD1 (5 bases). CDR1 and CDR2 from the germline V gene are SGDLS and YYNGEE. V lost 1 base to trimming and J lost 3 bases, with 10 bases between them. This CDR3 spans 14 amino acids.

CDR3: CAISESQGNTEAFF. Here the CDR3 DNA reads TGTGCCATCAGTGAGTCTCAGGGTAACACTGAAGCTTTCTTT. The rearrangement uses TRBV10-3 and TRBJ1-1; D is possibly TRBD1 (5 bases). V was pared by 0 bases and J by 2 bases, with 7 bases between. The CDR3 totals 14 residues. The V gene's germline CDR1 is ENHRY and CDR2 SYGVKD.

The V gene is TRBV6-6, the J gene TRBJ2-1, with TRBD1 matching over 7 bases. Unmatched junction bases numbered 4, after V lost 8 bases and J lost 9 bases. CDR3 size: 11 residues. Looked up from germline, CDR1 is MNHNY and CDR2 is SVGAGI (reference sequence). This chain's CDR3 is CASGQGVEQFF. In nucleotides, the CDR3 is TGTGCCAGCGGTCAGGGGGTTGAGCAGTTCTTC.

The table lists this clone with a count of one. This rearrangement joins TRBV6-1 to TRBJ1-6; possibly TRBD1 for D (6 bases). The germline V and J ends were trimmed by 2 bases and 10 bases, with 12 bases remaining between them. CDR1 and CDR2 from the germline V gene are MNHNS and SASEGT. The length of the CDR3 is 14 residues. CDR3 coding DNA: TGTGCCAGCAGTGAAAACAGGGAAAGATCACCCCTCCACTTT. This encodes CASSENRERSPLHF.

The chain has TRBV2 and TRBJ1-1, with D perhaps TRBD1 (5 bases). Germline lookup yields CDR1 SNHLY and CDR2 FYNNEI. The CDR3 is 15 amino acids. With 6 bases removed from V and 0 bases from J, the gap between germline ends came to 14 bases. Here the CDR3 DNA reads TGTGCCAGCAGGGAGGAGACAGCAATGAACACTGAAGCTTTCTTT. Translated, it gives CASREETAMNTEAFF.

The DNA of the CDR3 is TGTGCCAGCGGAGGACAGGGGGACACCGGGGAGCTGTTTTTT. Protein: CASGGQGDTGELFF. This chain uses TRBV19 with TRBJ2-2; 10 nucleotides align to TRBD1. V lost 9 bases to trimming and J lost 3 bases; unmatched junction nucleotides: 4. Germline V gene sequence: CDR1 LNHDA, CDR2 SQIVND (reference sequence). This CDR3 is 14 amino acids long.

The V and J genes are TRBV25-1 and TRBJ2-6, with TRBD1 matching 7 bases. CDR3 size: 16 residues. Germline trimming cut 6 bases from V and 1 base from J; bases unmatched to any gene: 6. Germline CDR1 MGHDK, CDR2 SYGVNS. CDR3 protein: CASRGPGGSGANVLTF. In DNA form, the CDR3 reads TGTGCCAGCAGAGGACCAGGGGGTTCTGGGGCCAACGTCCTGACTTTC.

The genes are TRBV19 and TRBJ2-3, with TRBD1 matching 8 bases. V dropped 7 bases and J dropped 4; count of bases not matched to a gene: 4. The CDR3 extends over 13 amino acids. CDR1 is LNHDA, CDR2 SQIVND, per germline (reference sequence). This CDR3 is CASTQGAADTQYF. The DNA of the CDR3 is TGTGCCAGTACCCAGGGGGCAGCAGATACGCAGTATTTT.